This T cell receptor (beta chain) was recovered during a study of blood T cell repertoires in COVID-19. Across the whole study: COVID-19 samples, acute and convalescent, were from the United States, Italy and Spain.

This CDR3 contains 15 residues. The germline V gene encodes CDR1 MNHEY and CDR2 SMNVEV (reference sequence). V shed 4 bases and J 7 bases; nucleotides not matched to a gene: 9. Data came from immunoSEQ multiplex PCR; TCRdb stores just in-frame clones and leaves some out. Here the sample spans about 150,000 clones, 75% to 85% being singletons. Sequencing was carried out using peripheral blood. This receptor was taken from a man aged 55 to 70 with acute or convalescent COVID-19. V is TRBV27 and J is TRBJ1-2; 10 bases line up with TRBD1. DNA for the CDR3: TGTGCCAGCAGTTCACCGGGACAGGGGAACACTGGCTACACCTTC. Translated: CASSSPGQGNTGYTF.